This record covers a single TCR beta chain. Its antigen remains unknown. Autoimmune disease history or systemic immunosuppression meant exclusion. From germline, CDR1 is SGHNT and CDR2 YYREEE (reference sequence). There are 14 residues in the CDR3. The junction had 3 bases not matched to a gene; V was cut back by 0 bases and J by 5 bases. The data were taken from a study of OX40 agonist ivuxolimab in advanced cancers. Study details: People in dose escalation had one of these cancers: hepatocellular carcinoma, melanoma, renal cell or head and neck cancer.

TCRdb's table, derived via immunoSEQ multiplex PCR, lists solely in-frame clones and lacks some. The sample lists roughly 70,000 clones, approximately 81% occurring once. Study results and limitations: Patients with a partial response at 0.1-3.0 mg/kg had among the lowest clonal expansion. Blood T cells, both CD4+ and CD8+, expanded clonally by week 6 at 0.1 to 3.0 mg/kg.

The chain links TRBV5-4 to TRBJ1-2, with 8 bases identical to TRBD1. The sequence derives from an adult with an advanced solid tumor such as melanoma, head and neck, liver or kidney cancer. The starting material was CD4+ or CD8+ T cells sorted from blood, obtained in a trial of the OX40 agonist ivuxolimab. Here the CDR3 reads CASSLGQGNYGYTF. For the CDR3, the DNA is TGTGCCAGCAGCTTGGGACAGGGGAATTATGGCTACACCTTC. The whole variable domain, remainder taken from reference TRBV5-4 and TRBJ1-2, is ETGVTQSPTHLIKTRGQQVTLRCSSQSGHNTVSWYQQALGQGPQFIFQYYREEENGRGNFPPRFSGLQFPNYSSELNVNALELDDSALYLCASSLGQGNYGYTFGSGTRLTVV.